This T cell receptor (beta chain) was documented in a study of control samples from healthy donors and cancer patients. With regard to this clone: The same CDR3 arises from other DNA sequences in this sample as well.

Here immunoSEQ multiplex PCR was the method, and the copy in TCRdb shows in-frame clones only, minus some. This sample has about 140,000 clones; roughly 94% occur once, and the top ten carry over 10%. Germline CDR1 reads SGDLS; CDR2 reads YYNGEE. The V and J ends lost 2 bases and 1 base, in that order; junction bases with no gene match: 8. CDR3 length equals 16 residues. This sequence was found in a man aged 35 to 55 in good health. Sequencing was done on a sample of blood. The chain is built from TRBV9 and TRBJ2-7; 8 positions agree with TRBD1. The CDR3 DNA follows: TGTGCCAGCAGCGTCGACAGGGGTGGGGGGTCCTACGAGCAGTACTTC. Protein: CASSVDRGGGSYEQYF.